This passage covers 27 T cell receptor beta chains from one sample sequenced in a study of blood T cell repertoires in COVID-19. TCRdb keeps only in-frame clones here, not all; method: immunoSEQ multiplex PCR. The table includes about 260,000 clones, 91% detected once. The sequenced sample was peripheral blood. These receptors originate from a person aged 18 to 30 with COVID-19, enrolled during active disease.

This clone was counted between two and nine times. The chain joins TRBV6-6 to TRBJ2-7; D is unclear. The V end was cut by 6 bases, the J end by 1 base, with 4 bases between. CDR3 size: 11 residues. In germline, CDR1 is MNHNY, CDR2 SVGAGI (reference sequence). The CDR3: CASSPSYEQYF. DNA for the CDR3: TGTGCCAGCAGCCCTTCCTACGAGCAGTACTTC.

Concerning this clone itself: Other DNA sequences in the same sample also yield this CDR3. The chain recombines TRBV9 with TRBJ2-7; 10 bases match TRBD1. Germline V lookup: CDR1 SGDLS, CDR2 YYNGEE. The CDR3 is made up of 15 amino acids. V lost 0 bases to trimming and J lost 2 bases; unmatched junction nucleotides: 2. CDR3 nucleotides: TGTGCCAGCAGCGTAGGACAGGGGGCTACCTACGAGCAGTACTTC. Residues: CASSVGQGATYEQYF.

This chain uses TRBV5-1 with TRBJ2-4; tentative D call: TRBD1 (6 bases). Looked up from germline, CDR1 is SGHRS and CDR2 is YFSETQ. The CDR3 is 14 amino acids. The germline V and J ends were trimmed by 4 bases and 0 bases, with 8 bases remaining between them. CDR3 in amino acids: CASSLGQAKNIQYF. The CDR3 nucleotides read TGCGCCAGCAGCCTGGGACAAGCCAAAAACATTCAGTACTTC. Complete variable domain (other parts from reference TRBV5-1 and TRBJ2-4): KAGVTQTPRYLIKTRGQQVTLSCSPISGHRSVSWYQQTPGQGLQFLFEYFSETQRNKGNFPGRFSGRQFSNSRSEMNVSTLELGDSALYLCASSLGQAKNIQYFGAGTRLSVL.

The J gene is TRBJ1-2, the V gene TRBV29-1; D not certain. This CDR3 has 16 amino acids. V dropped 0 bases and J dropped 2 bases, with 16 bases sitting between them. From germline, CDR1 is SQVTM and CDR2 ANQGSEA. Here the CDR3 DNA reads TGCAGCGTTGAAGAAATGGCGGCATATCGGAACTATGGCTACACCTTC. This translates into CSVEEMAAYRNYGYTF.

This clone has only one observation. The chain uses TRBV6-6 and TRBJ2-7, with TRBD2 matching over 7 bases. This CDR3 region has 16 residues. Trimming took 6 bases from V and 5 from J; bases not matched to a gene: 16. From germline, CDR1 is MNHNY and CDR2 SVGAGI (reference sequence). The CDR3 DNA is TGTGCCAGCAGCCTCGACAGCCTTGGGGGGGAGGACGAGCAGTACTTC. Protein sequence: CASSLDSLGGEDEQYF.

This chain uses TRBV7-9 with TRBJ2-3; 11 positions match TRBD2. Germline values: CDR1 SEHNR, CDR2 FQNEAQ (reference sequence). The CDR3 spans 21 residues. Trimming cost V 5 bases and J 4 bases; bases outside gene matches: 23. This CDR3 is CASSKSLGASGRLGAADTQYF. The CDR3 region has the DNA TGTGCCAGCAGCAAAAGTTTGGGAGCTAGCGGGAGGCTCGGGGCCGCAGATACGCAGTATTTT.

V gene TRBV7-9 combines with J gene TRBJ2-2; TRBD2 might be the D (6 bases). The V end lost 0 bases, the J end lost 4 bases, and 12 bases lay between the germline ends. This CDR3 region has 16 residues. Germline V gene sequence: CDR1 SEHNR, CDR2 FQNEAQ (reference sequence). This chain's CDR3 is CASSLARGRITGELFF. As DNA, the CDR3 is TGTGCCAGCAGCTTAGCGCGGGGTAGGATCACCGGGGAGCTGTTTTTT.

The V gene is TRBV28, the J gene TRBJ1-1; tentatively, D is TRBD1 (6 bases). Trimming took 6 bases from V and 5 from J, leaving 13 bases between them. Germline V gives CDR1 MDHEN, CDR2 SYDVKM. The CDR3 totals 13 residues. Here the CDR3 DNA reads TGTGCCAGCAGACCCCCAGGGGCAACTGAAGCTTTCTTT. This codes for CASRPPGATEAFF.

This chain joins TRBV10-1 and TRBJ2-5, with a possible D match to TRBD2 (5 bases). Trimming left V 3 bases short and J 4 bases short, with 9 bases between. CDR3 length equals 13 residues. Germline CDR1 WNHNN, CDR2 SYGVQD (reference sequence). The CDR3 sequence is CASSDSGIETQYF. CDR3 DNA: TGCGCCAGCAGTGACTCCGGGATAGAGACCCAGTACTTC.

The chain uses TRBV7-2 and TRBJ2-7, with 8 bases fitting TRBD2. The CDR3 has 17 residues. Trimming took 4 bases from V and 4 from J; bases not matched to a gene: 15. CDR1 is SGHTA, CDR2 FQGNSA, per germline. CDR3 residues: CASSSPGLAGKRYEQYF. The DNA of the CDR3 is TGTGCCAGCAGCTCGCCGGGATTAGCGGGGAAACGGTACGAGCAGTACTTC.

With regard to this clone: Germline is not matched at one junction end, which may reflect a read error. This sequence joins TRBV7-7 and TRBJ2-5, with TRBD1 matching over 7 bases. This CDR3 is 15 amino acids long. Germline CDR1 is SSHAT and CDR2 is FNYEAQ (reference sequence). CDR3 DNA sequence: TGTGCTAGCAGCTTAGCCCCGGCCAGGGGGGAGACCCAGTACTTC. Encoded protein: CASSLAPARGETQYF.

Concerning this clone: The sample holds other DNA sequences that translate to the same CDR3. V and J are TRBV5-1 and TRBJ2-3; 7 bases agree with TRBD1. Germline loops: CDR1 SGHRS, CDR2 YFSETQ. The CDR3 contains 14 residues. The J segment lost 5 bases and the V segment lost 0 bases, leaving 3 bases of the junction unmatched. CDR3 DNA sequence: TGCGCCAGCAGCTTGGAAGGGGGCGAAGATACGCAGTATTTT. Amino acids: CASSLEGGEDTQYF.

V usage is TRBV18 and J usage is TRBJ2-4; TRBD2 aligns across 7 bases. The CDR3 is 15 amino acids. The J segment lost 8 bases and the V segment lost 2 bases, leaving 9 bases of the junction unmatched. CDR1 is KGHSH and CDR2 is LQKENI in the germline V gene. The CDR3 reads CASSPVGGSMDIQYF. In DNA, the CDR3 is TGTGCCAGCTCACCAGTTGGCGGGAGTATGGACATTCAGTACTTC.

This clone was counted once. The V call is TRBV20-1, the J call TRBJ2-5, with no clear D. V dropped 3 bases and J dropped 4 bases, with 12 bases sitting between them. This CDR3 region has 13 residues. Germline-derived CDR1 and CDR2 are DFQATT and SNEGSKA (reference sequence). CDR3 in amino acids: CSASMNVRETQYF. CDR3 bases: TGCAGTGCTAGTATGAACGTGCGAGAGACCCAGTACTTC.

CDR3 DNA: TGTGCCAGCAGCCCGTCCCCGGGACTAGCGGGGCACAATGAGCAGTTCTTC. Protein: CASSPSPGLAGHNEQFF. V is TRBV5-4 and J is TRBJ2-1; 13 positions agree with TRBD2. V dropped 4 bases and J dropped 5; count of bases not matched to a gene: 9. The germline CDR1 and CDR2 sequences are SGHNT and YYREEE (reference sequence). The CDR3 runs to 17 residues.

V is TRBV25-1 and J is TRBJ1-3; TRBD1 aligns across 10 bases. The germline CDR1 and CDR2 sequences are MGHDK and SYGVNS. The CDR3 contains 16 residues. V was clipped by 5 bases and J by 1 base; unmatched bases: 5. The CDR3: CASSKTGGNSGNTIYF. The CDR3 DNA reads TGTGCCAGCAGTAAGACAGGGGGCAATTCTGGAAACACCATATATTTT.

Turning to this clone: The sample contains more than one DNA sequence encoding this CDR3. The rearrangement links TRBV3-1 (or the pseudogene TRBV3-2) to TRBJ2-7, with 7 bases lining up with TRBD1. V was clipped by 0 bases and J by 6 bases; unmatched bases: 2. CDR3 length equals 13 residues. The germline V gene has CDR1 LGHDT and CDR2 YNNKEL (reference sequence). The CDR3 DNA reads TGTGCCAGCAGCCAAGAAGGGGGCTCCGAGCAGTACTTC. This gives the protein CASSQEGGSEQYF.

As concerns this clone: The same CDR3 also results from other DNA sequences found in this sample. The chain couples TRBV5-1 to TRBJ2-7; 8 positions agree with TRBD2. CDR1 is SGHRS and CDR2 is YFSETQ in the germline V gene. The CDR3 length is 15 residues. The V and J ends lost 4 bases and 1 base, in that order; junction bases with no gene match: 7. This chain's CDR3 is CASSLTSGPSYEQYF. The CDR3 bases are TGCGCCAGCAGCCTTACTAGCGGCCCATCCTACGAGCAGTACTTC.

V and J are TRBV2 and TRBJ1-6; the D is unclear. V lost 3 bases and J 3 bases, leaving 9 bases between the germline ends. In germline, CDR1 is SNHLY, CDR2 FYNNEI. This CDR3 is built from 15 residues. DNA of the CDR3: TGTGCCAGCAGTGAGCTGCGTTTCTATAATTCACCCCTCCACTTT. It codes for CASSELRFYNSPLHF.

This chain joins TRBV25-1 and TRBJ2-1; D call uncertain. Trimming took off 5 bases at V and 2 bases at J, with 13 bases between the two ends. The CDR3 runs to 15 residues. Germline-derived CDR1 and CDR2 are MGHDK and SYGVNS. The CDR3 region is CASSFTRGAYNEQFF. CDR3 sequence (DNA): TGTGCCAGCAGTTTTACCCGAGGCGCCTACAATGAGCAGTTCTTC.

The chain is built from TRBV24-1 and TRBJ2-1; the D gene is possibly TRBD1 (5 bases). The V gene's germline CDR1 is KGHDR and CDR2 SFDVKD. V gave up 8 bases and J gave up 0 bases, with 7 bases separating them. CDR3 length: 13 residues. The CDR3 bases are TGTGCCACCAAGGGGTACTCCTACAATGAGCAGTTCTTC. This sequence encodes CATKGYSYNEQFF.

This rearrangement joins TRBV6-5 to TRBJ2-1; the D gene is possibly TRBD1 (6 bases). The ends were cut back, 7 bases at V and 7 bases at J, with 14 bases in the middle. Germline CDR1 reads MNHEY; CDR2 reads SVGAGI. CDR3 length: 13 residues. The CDR3, as DNA: TGTGCCAGCACAGGGGAGTATCGAAATGAGCAGTTCTTC. Translating gives CASTGEYRNEQFF.

This clone has just a few counts. The chain carries TRBV25-1 and TRBJ1-1; 9 nucleotides line up with TRBD1. The germline V gene has CDR1 MGHDK and CDR2 SYGVNS. V was clipped by 6 bases and J by 1 base; unmatched bases: 3. The CDR3 contains 14 residues. CDR3 loop: CASRGQGSNTEAFF. As DNA, the CDR3 is TGTGCCAGCAGGGGACAGGGATCGAACACTGAAGCTTTCTTT.

The CDR3 DNA sequence: TGTGCCAGCAGTCCCGTCCCGGGGGAGGGAAAGACCCAGTACTTC. Its translation is CASSPVPGEGKTQYF. This sequence joins TRBV27 and TRBJ2-5, with TRBD2 identical over 7 bases. The trim removed 5 bases at V and 6 bases at J, leaving 12 bases unmatched. This CDR3 has 15 amino acids. Germline V CDR1 and CDR2: MNHEY, SMNVEV (reference sequence).

This clone was observed a single time. The chain links TRBV14 to TRBJ2-3; 8 bases line up with TRBD2. The CDR3 extends over 14 amino acids. V was pared by 6 bases and J by 2 bases, with 4 bases of the junction left unmatched. Germline loops: CDR1 SGHDN, CDR2 FVKESK. CDR3 residues: CASRRAGVTDTQYF. The CDR3 DNA reads TGTGCCAGCAGAAGAGCGGGAGTCACAGATACGCAGTATTTT.

This chain uses TRBV10-3 with TRBJ2-7; 8 nucleotides line up with TRBD2. This CDR3 has 14 residues. J lost 4 bases, V lost 9 bases, and 11 bases had no gene match. Germline values: CDR1 ENHRY, CDR2 SYGVKD. The CDR3 DNA sequence: TGTGCCATAGGGGAGCGGGAGCGCTCATACGAGCAGTACTTC. It encodes CAIGERERSYEQYF.

This chain links TRBV10-1 with TRBJ2-1; 7 bases align to TRBD1. The CDR3 has 18 residues. Trimming cost V 2 bases and J 2 bases; bases outside gene matches: 12. Looked up from germline, CDR1 is WNHNN and CDR2 is SYGVQD (reference sequence). Here the CDR3 reads CASSEHSADRAPYNEQFF. The CDR3 nucleotides read TGCGCCAGCAGTGAGCATTCAGCCGACAGGGCACCCTACAATGAGCAGTTCTTC.